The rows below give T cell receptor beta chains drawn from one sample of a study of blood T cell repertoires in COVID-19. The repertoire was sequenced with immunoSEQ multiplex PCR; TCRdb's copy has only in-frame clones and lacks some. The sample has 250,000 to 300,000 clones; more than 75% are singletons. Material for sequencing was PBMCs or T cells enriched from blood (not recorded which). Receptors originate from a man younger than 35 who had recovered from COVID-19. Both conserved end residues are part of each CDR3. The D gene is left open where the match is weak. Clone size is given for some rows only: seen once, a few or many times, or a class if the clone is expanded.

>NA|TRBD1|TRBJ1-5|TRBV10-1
TGCGCCAGCAGTATCAGACAGGGGGAAGGCAATCAGCCCCAGCATTTT
CASSIRQGEGNQPQHF
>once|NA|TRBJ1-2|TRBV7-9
TGTGCCAGCACCGATGGGCCCTATGGCTACACCTTC
CASTDGPYGYTF
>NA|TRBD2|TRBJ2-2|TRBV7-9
TGTGCCAGCAGCGCACGACTAGCGGGGCTTACCGGGGAGCTGTTTTTT
CASSARLAGLTGELFF
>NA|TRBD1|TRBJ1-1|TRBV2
TGTGCAGGGGGCAGGCTGAACACTGAAGCTTTCTTT
CAGGRLNTEAFF
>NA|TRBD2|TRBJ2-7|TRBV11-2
TGTGCCAGCAGCACCTGGACTAGCGGGAGCTCCTACGAGCAGTACTTC
CASSTWTSGSSYEQYF
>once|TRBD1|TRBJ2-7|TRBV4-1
TGCGCCAGCAGCCAAGTAATGGGACAGGGGGCGGTTTACTTC
CASSQVMGQGAVYF
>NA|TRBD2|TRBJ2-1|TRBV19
TGTGCCAGTAGTCCACGGACTAGCGGGAGGGCCATCGATGAGCAGTTCTTC
CASSPRTSGRAIDEQFF
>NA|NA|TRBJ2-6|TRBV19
TGTGCCAGTAGTATCCCCCCTAGTTCTGGGGCCAACGTCCTGACTTTC
CASSIPPSSGANVLTF
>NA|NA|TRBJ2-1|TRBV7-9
TGTGCCGTGGTAGACTACAATGAGCAGTTCTTC
CAVVDYNEQFF
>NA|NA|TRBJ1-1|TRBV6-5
TGTGCCAGCAACGGTCGGTCGTTCACTGAAGCTTTCTTT
CASNGRSFTEAFF
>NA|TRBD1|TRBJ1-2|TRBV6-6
TGTGCCAGCAGCCCCCCCCGGGACAGTCGGCTCTATGGCTACACCTTC
CASSPPRDSRLYGYTF
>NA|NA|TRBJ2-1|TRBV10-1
TGCGCCACCGGGAACTCCTACAATGAGCAGTTCTTC
CATGNSYNEQFF
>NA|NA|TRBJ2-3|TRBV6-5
TGTGCCAGCAGTTCTACCCTCGGGGTCTGGGGAGATACGCAGTATTTT
CASSSTLGVWGDTQYF
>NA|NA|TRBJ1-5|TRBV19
TGTGCCAGTAGTATAAATATGGGGCAGAATCTTCAGCCCCAGCATTTT
CASSINMGQNLQPQHF
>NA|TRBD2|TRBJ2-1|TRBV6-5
TGTGCCAGCAGGGGCGGACTAGCGACCTACAATGAGCAGTTCTTC
CASRGGLATYNEQFF
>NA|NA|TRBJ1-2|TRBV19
TGTGCCAGTAGTATAGAGGGTCCCGGGGGCTACACCTTC
CASSIEGPGGYTF
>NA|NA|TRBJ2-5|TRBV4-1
TGCGCCAGCAGCCAATTTGAGGGAGTGTGGGAGACCCAGTACTTC
CASSQFEGVWETQYF
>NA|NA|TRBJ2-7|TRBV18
TGTGCCAGCTCACCTGGTCGGGGGAACGAGCAGTACTTC
CASSPGRGNEQYF
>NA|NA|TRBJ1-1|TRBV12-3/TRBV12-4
TGTGCCAGCAGCACGAACAGGGCCCTAGCTTTCTTT
CASSTNRALAFF
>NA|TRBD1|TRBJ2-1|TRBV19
TGTGCCACCCTCGGACAGGGAAAAGGCAATGAGCAGTTCTTC
CATLGQGKGNEQFF
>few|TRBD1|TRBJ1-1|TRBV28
TGTGCCAGCGCGACAATTCAGGGGGCGTACACTGAAGCTTTCTTT
CASATIQGAYTEAFF
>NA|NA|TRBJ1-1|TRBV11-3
TGTGCCAGCAGCTTAGTACAGGGTCTGGGCACTGAAGCTTTCTTT
CASSLVQGLGTEAFF
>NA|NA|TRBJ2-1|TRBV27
TGTGCCAGCAGTCCAAGGCTAGACCACTCCTACAATGAGCAGTTCTTC
CASSPRLDHSYNEQFF
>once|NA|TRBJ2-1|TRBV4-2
TGTGCCAGCAGCCAAGGGTTAGCTTCCAATGAGCAGTTCTTC
CASSQGLASNEQFF
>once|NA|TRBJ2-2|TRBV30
TGTGCCTCGCGAACAGTGAACACCGGGGAGCTGTTTTTT
CASRTVNTGELFF
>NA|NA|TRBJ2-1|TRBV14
TGTGCCAGCAGCGGCATGACCTTCGGGAGCGTCAATGAGCAGTTCTTC
CASSGMTFGSVNEQFF
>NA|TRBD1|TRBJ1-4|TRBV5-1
TGCGCCAGCAGCTTTGGACAGGCGGAAAAAGAAAAACTGTTTTTT
CASSFGQAEKEKLFF
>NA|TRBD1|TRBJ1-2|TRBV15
TGTGCCACCAGCAGAGATTTTGCAGGGGGACGCTATGGCTACACCTTC
CATSRDFAGGRYGYTF
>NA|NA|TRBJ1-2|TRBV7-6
TGTGCCAGCAGCTTAGAATCGGGGTTATTCGGCTACACCTTC
CASSLESGLFGYTF
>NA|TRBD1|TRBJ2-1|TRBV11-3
TGTGCCAGCAGCTTAGATATGAGGGGGCGAAATGAGCAGTTCTTC
CASSLDMRGRNEQFF
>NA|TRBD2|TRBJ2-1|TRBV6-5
TGTGCCAGCAGTTACAGGGCGGGGGGATACAATGAGCAGTTCTTC
CASSYRAGGYNEQFF
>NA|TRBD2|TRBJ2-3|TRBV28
TGTGCCAGCAGAGAAATCACCGGGACTAGGGCACGACTGGAGAGCACAGATACGCAGTATTTT
CASREITGTRARLESTDTQYF
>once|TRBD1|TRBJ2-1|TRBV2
TGTGCCAGCAGGAAGACAGGGTTGGATGAGCAGTTCTTC
CASRKTGLDEQFF
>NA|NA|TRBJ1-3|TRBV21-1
TGTGCCAGCAGTTACTCGGGCAGGGACTATGGAAACACCATATATTTT
CASSYSGRDYGNTIYF
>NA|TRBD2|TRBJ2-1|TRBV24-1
TGTGCCACCAGTGATTACGCGGGAGGGAACAACAATGAGCAGTTCTTC
CATSDYAGGNNNEQFF
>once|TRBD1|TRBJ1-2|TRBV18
TGTGCCAGCTCAAAAGGGACAGCCTATGGCTACACCTTC
CASSKGTAYGYTF
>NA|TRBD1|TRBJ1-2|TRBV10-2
TGCGCCAGCAGTGACAGGGGGAGAGCTAACTATGGCTACACCTTC
CASSDRGRANYGYTF
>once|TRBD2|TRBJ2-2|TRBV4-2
TGTGCCAGCAGCCAAGAATCACAGCGGGGGGCGAACACCGGGGAGCTGTTTTTT
CASSQESQRGANTGELFF
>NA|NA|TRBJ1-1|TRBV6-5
TGTGCCAGCAGTCCGTGGGGACAAACGAACACTGAAGCTTTCTTT
CASSPWGQTNTEAFF
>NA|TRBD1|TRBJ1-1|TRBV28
TGTGCCAGCAGTTTGGGTCACAGGGGGGCGACTGAAGCTTTCTTT
CASSLGHRGATEAFF
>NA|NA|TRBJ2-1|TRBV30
TGTGCCTGGAGTCCACAGGATCTACAGGGTTGGAAGCAGTTCTTC
CAWSPQDLQGWKQFF
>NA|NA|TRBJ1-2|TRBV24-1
TGTGCCACCAGTGATGCAGGGGCTGACTATGGCTACACCTTC
CATSDAGADYGYTF
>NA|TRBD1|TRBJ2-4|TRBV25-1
TGTGCCAGCAGTGGGTGGAGCACAGGGGTCGAAAACATTCAGTACTTC
CASSGWSTGVENIQYF
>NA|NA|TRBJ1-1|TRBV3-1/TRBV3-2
TGTGCCAGCAGCCGGGACACGGTAAACACTGAAGCTTTCTTT
CASSRDTVNTEAFF
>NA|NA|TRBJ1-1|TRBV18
TGTGCCAGCTCACCACCCGGACGGGGGAACACTGAAGCTTTCTTT
CASSPPGRGNTEAFF
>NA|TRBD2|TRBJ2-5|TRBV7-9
TGTGCCAGCAGCTTTCAAGCCGGGACTAGGGAGACCCAGTACTTC
CASSFQAGTRETQYF
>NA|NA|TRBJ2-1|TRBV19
TGTGCCAGTAGTCCCTTCCTTGGTGCGAGCTCCTACAATGAGCAGTTCTTC
CASSPFLGASSYNEQFF
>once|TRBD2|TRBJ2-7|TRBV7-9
TGTGCCAGCAGCCCAGGGACTAGCGGCTACGAGCAGTACTTC
CASSPGTSGYEQYF
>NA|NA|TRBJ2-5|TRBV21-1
TGTGCCAGCAGCAAAGTGCCTAGCGGGCAACAAGAGACCCAGTACTTC
CASSKVPSGQQETQYF
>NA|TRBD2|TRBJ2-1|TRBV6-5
TGTGCCAGCAGTTACATCATACCGACTAGCATCTGGGAGCAGTTCTTC
CASSYIIPTSIWEQFF
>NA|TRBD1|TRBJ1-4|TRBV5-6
TGTGCCAGCAGCTTCACAGGGGGAGAAAAACTGTTTTTT
CASSFTGGEKLFF